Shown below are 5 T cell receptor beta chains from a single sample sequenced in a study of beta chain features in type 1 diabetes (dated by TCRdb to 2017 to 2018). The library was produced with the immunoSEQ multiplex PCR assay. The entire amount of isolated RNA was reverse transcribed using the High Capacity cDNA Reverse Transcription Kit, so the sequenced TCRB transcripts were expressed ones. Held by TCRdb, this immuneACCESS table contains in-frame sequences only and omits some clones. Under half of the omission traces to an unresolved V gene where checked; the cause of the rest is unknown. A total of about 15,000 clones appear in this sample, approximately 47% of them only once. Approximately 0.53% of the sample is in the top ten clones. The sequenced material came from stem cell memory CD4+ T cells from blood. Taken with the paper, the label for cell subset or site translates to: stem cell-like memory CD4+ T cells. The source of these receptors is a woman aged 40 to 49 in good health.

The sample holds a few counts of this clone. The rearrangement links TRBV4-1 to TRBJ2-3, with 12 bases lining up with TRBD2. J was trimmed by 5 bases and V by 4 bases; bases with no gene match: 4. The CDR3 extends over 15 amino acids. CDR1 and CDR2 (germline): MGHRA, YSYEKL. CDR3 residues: CASSRRLAGEDTQYF. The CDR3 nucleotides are TGCGCCAGCAGCCGCCGACTAGCGGGGGAAGATACGCAGTATTTT.

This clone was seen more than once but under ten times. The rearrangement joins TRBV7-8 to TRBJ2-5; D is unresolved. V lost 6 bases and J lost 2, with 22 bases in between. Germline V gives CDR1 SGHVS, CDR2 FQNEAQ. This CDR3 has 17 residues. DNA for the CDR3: TGTGCCAGCAGATCCACCTGGGTGCACGACATTCAAGAGACCCAGTACTTC. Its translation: CASRSTWVHDIQETQYF.

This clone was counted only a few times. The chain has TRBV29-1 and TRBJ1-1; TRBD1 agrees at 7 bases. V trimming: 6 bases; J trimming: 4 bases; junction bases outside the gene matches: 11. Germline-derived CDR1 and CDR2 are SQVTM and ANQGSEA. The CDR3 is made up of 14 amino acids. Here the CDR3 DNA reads TGCAGCGTCCGACGTACAGGGGACTCCACTGAAGCTTTCTTT. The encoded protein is CSVRRTGDSTEAFF.

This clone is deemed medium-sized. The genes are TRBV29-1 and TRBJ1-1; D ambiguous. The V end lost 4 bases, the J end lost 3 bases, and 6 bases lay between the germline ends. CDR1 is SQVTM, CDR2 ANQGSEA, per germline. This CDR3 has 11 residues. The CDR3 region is CSVGRDTEAFF. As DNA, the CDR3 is TGCAGCGTTGGGCGGGACACTGAAGCTTTCTTT.

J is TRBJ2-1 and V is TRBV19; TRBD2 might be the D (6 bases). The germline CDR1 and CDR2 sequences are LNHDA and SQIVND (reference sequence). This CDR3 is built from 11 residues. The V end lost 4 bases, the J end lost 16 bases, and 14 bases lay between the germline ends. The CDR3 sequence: CASSRDGGIFF. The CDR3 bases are TGTGCCAGTAGTAGGGATGGAGGGATTTTCTTC.